This passage covers 15 T cell receptor beta chains from one sample sequenced in a study of blood T cell repertoires in COVID-19. Repertoires were generated with immunoSEQ multiplex PCR, while TCRdb's copy carries only in-frame clones and drops some. This sample has around 180,000 clones; roughly three quarters occur once, and the top ten carry 17%. The sample consisted of PBMCs or T cells enriched from blood (not recorded which). The receptors stem from a woman in her forties or fifties with acute COVID-19.

This chain connects TRBV3-1 (or the pseudogene TRBV3-2) to TRBJ2-1; 8 bases agree with TRBD1. Unmatched junction bases numbered 6, after V lost 2 bases and J lost 6 bases. The germline gives CDR1 LGHDT, CDR2 YNNKEL (reference sequence). The CDR3 is made up of 15 amino acids. This chain's CDR3 is CASSQIQGAGNEQFF. The CDR3 DNA reads TGTGCCAGCAGCCAAATCCAGGGGGCGGGCAATGAGCAGTTCTTC.

J is TRBJ2-5 and V is TRBV28, with TRBD2 as a possible D gene (6 bases). V was pared by 11 bases and J by 1 base, with 14 bases between. This CDR3 spans 13 amino acids. Germline V gene lookup returns CDR1 MDHEN and CDR2 SYDVKM. CDR3 sequence (DNA): TGTGCCTCACAACCGGGACTCCAAGAGACCCAGTACTTC. This gives the protein CASQPGLQETQYF.

A single count supports this clone. The J gene is TRBJ1-6, the V gene TRBV28, with 7 bases aligning to TRBD1. The germline V gene encodes CDR1 MDHEN and CDR2 SYDVKM. V was clipped by 6 bases and J by 0 bases; unmatched bases: 8. CDR3 size: 17 residues. The DNA of the CDR3 is TGTGCCAGCAGCTCAACAGGGGCCAGCTCCTATAATTCACCCCTCCACTTT. Residues: CASSSTGASSYNSPLHF.

The V and J genes are TRBV5-6 and TRBJ1-2, with 8 nucleotides matching TRBD1. J gave up 0 bases and V 2 bases, and 6 bases lay outside the gene matches. Germline CDR1 and CDR2: SGHDT and YYEEEE. The CDR3 is 16 residues long. The CDR3 loop reads CASSFRTGRANYGYTF. CDR3 nucleotide sequence: TGTGCCAGCAGCTTCCGGACAGGGCGTGCTAACTATGGCTACACCTTC.

The chain combines TRBV3-1 (or the pseudogene TRBV3-2) with TRBJ2-3, with a weak D call TRBD1 (5 bases). The CDR3 length is 18 residues. Trimming left V 4 bases short and J 1 base short, with 21 bases between. Looked up from germline, CDR1 is LGHDT and CDR2 is YNNKEL (reference sequence). CDR3 nucleotides: TGTGCCAGCAGCCCTTGGAACACCGGGTCACAGGGCACAGATACGCAGTATTTT. Protein sequence: CASSPWNTGSQGTDTQYF.

This chain connects TRBV3-1 (or the pseudogene TRBV3-2) to TRBJ2-5; D might be TRBD1 (5 bases). Germline loops: CDR1 LGHDT, CDR2 YNNKEL (reference sequence). The ends were cut back, 11 bases at V and 1 base at J, with 14 bases in the middle. CDR3 length: 13 amino acids. CDR3 in amino acids: CASSRTSQETQYF. The CDR3 region has the DNA TGTGCCTCCTCAAGGACATCCCAAGAGACCCAGTACTTC.

J is TRBJ1-5 and V is TRBV24-1; D call uncertain. Trimming cost V 4 bases and J 1 base, with 13 bases left between them. The germline V gene has CDR1 KGHDR and CDR2 SFDVKD. This CDR3 spans 16 amino acids. The CDR3 loop reads CATSESEGGSNQPQHF. The CDR3 coding sequence is TGTGCCACCAGTGAATCGGAGGGCGGGAGCAATCAGCCCCAGCATTTT.

The gene calls are TRBV7-3 and TRBJ2-2; D remains ambiguous. The CDR3 has 11 amino acids. Germline CDR1 SGHTA, CDR2 FQGTGA. V shed 6 bases and J shed 4 bases, with 3 bases lying between them. DNA for the CDR3: TGTGCCAGCAGGAGCACCGGGGAGCTGTTTTTT. This sequence encodes CASRSTGELFF. Combining the CDR3 with reference TRBV7-3 and TRBJ2-2 gives the whole variable domain GAGVSQTPSNKVTEKGKYVELRCDPISGHTALYWYRQSLGQGPEFLIYFQGTGAADDSGLPNDRFFAVRPEGSVSTLKIQRTERGDSAVYLCASRSTGELFFGEGSRLTVL.

The rearrangement links TRBV2 to TRBJ1-1; possible D gene TRBD1, 5 bases. Germline V gene data show CDR1 as SNHLY and CDR2 as FYNNEI. The CDR3 covers 14 residues. The ends were cut back, 6 bases at V and 3 bases at J, with 14 bases in the middle. CDR3 in DNA: TGTGCCAGCAGGCCCAGGGTTTCGGACACTGAAGCTTTCTTT. It yields the protein CASRPRVSDTEAFF.

The rearrangement joins TRBV27 to TRBJ1-2, with 7 bases lining up with TRBD1. The germline V gene encodes CDR1 MNHEY and CDR2 SMNVEV (reference sequence). This CDR3 comprises 11 residues. The V gene end was trimmed by 10 bases and the J gene end by 4 bases; junction bases not matched to a gene: 3. The CDR3 coding sequence is TGTGCCATCAGGACAGGCTATGGCTACACCTTC. Translating gives CAIRTGYGYTF.

The chain uses TRBV25-1 and TRBJ2-3; 12 positions match TRBD2. The ends lost 3 bases at V and 2 bases at J; junction bases unmatched: 3. The germline V gene has CDR1 MGHDK and CDR2 SYGVNS. This CDR3 is 16 amino acids long. DNA of the CDR3: TGTGCCAGCAGTGATGGACTAGCGGGGATCACAGATACGCAGTATTTT. Its protein product is CASSDGLAGITDTQYF.

V is TRBV5-1 and J is TRBJ2-6; TRBD2 is a possible D gene (5 bases). V lost 10 bases, J lost 0 bases, and 14 bases lay in between. In germline, CDR1 is SGHRS, CDR2 YFSETQ. This CDR3 spans 15 amino acids. The CDR3 DNA reads TGCGCCTCGCGGGCCTCCCTCTCTGGGGCCAACGTCCTGACTTTC. As protein: CASRASLSGANVLTF.

In DNA form, the CDR3 reads TGTGCCAGCAGTTTACGACACTCATCCTACGAGCAGTACGTC. Translated, it gives CASSLRHSSYEQYV. This sequence joins TRBV28 and TRBJ2-7; D call uncertain. The CDR3 is made up of 14 amino acids. Germline V lookup: CDR1 MDHEN, CDR2 SYDVKM. The V end lost 2 bases, the J end lost 1 base, and 9 bases lay between the germline ends.

This clone was detected a few times. As DNA, the CDR3 is TGTGCCAGTAGTACAGAGGACAGGGTGATGGGTCAGCCCCAGCATTTT. This encodes CASSTEDRVMGQPQHF. This chain links TRBV19 with TRBJ1-5; 8 bases align to TRBD1. Germline assignment: CDR1 LNHDA and CDR2 SQIVND (reference sequence). The CDR3 totals 16 residues. Germline trimming cut 4 bases from V and 6 bases from J; bases unmatched to any gene: 11.

This clone was detected a few times. The J gene is TRBJ1-3, the V gene TRBV5-6; D is unclear. Trimming left V 2 bases short and J 5 bases short, with 17 bases between. This CDR3 is built from 16 residues. CDR1 SGHDT and CDR2 YYEEEE come from the germline V gene. The CDR3 bases are TGTGCCAGCAGCTTCCTCGCGCGCGAGGCGAGAAACACCATATATTTT. Residues: CASSFLAREARNTIYF. Full variable domain (remainder filled in from reference TRBV5-6 and TRBJ1-3): DAGVTQSPTHLIKTRGQQVTLRCSPKSGHDTVSWYQQALGQGPQFIFQYYEEEERQRGNFPDRFSGHQFPNYSSELNVNALLLGDSALYLCASSFLAREARNTIYFGEGSWLTVV.